The sequence of this T cell receptor (beta chain) was determined in a study of CD8 T cells in Susac syndrome (dated by TCRdb to between 2018 and 2021). For context, the study as a whole: Among the sequenced Susac syndrome patients, more than five had clinically active disease and roughly 8 were in clinical remission. At blood withdrawal, Susac syndrome patients were either therapy-naive, taking corticosteroids (in some cases with IVIg as well), or taking IVIg alone. Repertoire sequencing was used to test whether CD8+ T cell activation and differentiation in Susac syndrome was antigen driven.

Details on this clonotype: Its antigen specificity is not known. No much larger clonotype is one base removed from it; base qualities were not supplied.

From cysteine to phenylalanine, the CDR3 is 18 amino acids long. Solely the CDR3 DNA is kept, with 54 bases framed from the first base. In the germline V gene, CDR1 corresponds to KGHSH and CDR2 to LQKENI. V and J lose 0 bases and 2 bases, and a span of 18 bases separates them. RNA was extracted using the RNeasy kit, and roughly 0.5 to 1 ug of the RNA was reverse transcribed with random hexamers. The immunoSEQ multiplex PCR assay, which covers 54 Vbeta and 13 Jbeta segments, was used to amplify TCR beta CDR3 regions. PCR amplification bias was corrected by using a synthetic template baseline for primer optimization and computational correction. As for the original processing: Reads were assigned to V, D and J genes according to IMGT and analyzed in immunoSEQ Analyzer, with only productive sequences retained. Clonality was calculated as one minus the Shannon entropy normalized by log2 of the number of productive unique sequences. For each patient and control, public and private clones were evaluated within the 100 most prevalent clones. Susac-specific clones were defined as absent from healthy and MS cohorts, around 970 published viral clones and other ImmuneACCESS disease sequences. The raw public reads went through TCRdb reprocessing: fastp at Q25, MiXCR clone calling, in-frame beta chains kept. Every distinct CDR3 protein forms one entry, paired with its most common genes and DNA. The V and J calls and clone size are TCRdb's, not the authors'. The sample records under 200,000 distinct CDR3 sequences, 90% to 97% of which are singletons. The ten largest clones capture 0.12% of the sample.

Here is what the overall study found, with its caveats: The TCR sequencing and HLA analysis was acknowledged to have included a relatively small number of individuals. In the CD4+ T cell repertoire of Susac syndrome patients, clonal expansion was not detected.

Peripheral blood CD8+ and CD4+ T cells from healthy donors, Susac syndrome patients and multiple sclerosis patients were profiled using high-throughput TCR beta sequencing. Recently defined diagnostic criteria for definite or probable disease were met by the Susac syndrome patients. Bulk CD8+ and CD4+ T cells were purified by magnetic negative isolation, while CD8+ TEMRA cells were enriched using FACS. Blood was drawn into EDTA tubes, processed within 24 hours, and PBMCs were isolated by density gradient centrifugation. PBMCs intended for TCR sequencing were cryopreserved in liquid nitrogen and were subsequently thawed in a 37 degrees C water bath. Purity of sorted or isolated CD4+, CD8+ and CD8+ TEMRA cells was at least 90%.

The rearranged segments are TRBV18 and TRBJ2-3; the D gene is perhaps TRBD1, from 6 matching bases. Sequenced sample: CD4+ T cells from PBMCs. This clonotype originated in a human donor with Susac syndrome. The DNA sequence is TGTGCCAGCTCACCACCTGTCTGGACAGACCAGTACACAGATACGCAGTATTTT. Its product reads: CASSPPVWTDQYTDTQYF. The CDR3 plus the reference TRBV18 and TRBJ2-3 genes for the other parts give the full variable domain: NAGVMQNPRHLVRRRGQEARLRCSPMKGHSHVYWYRQLPEEGLKFMVYLQKENIIDESGMPKERFSAEFPKEGPSILRIQQVVRGDSAAYFCASSPPVWTDQYTDTQYFGPGTRLTVL.